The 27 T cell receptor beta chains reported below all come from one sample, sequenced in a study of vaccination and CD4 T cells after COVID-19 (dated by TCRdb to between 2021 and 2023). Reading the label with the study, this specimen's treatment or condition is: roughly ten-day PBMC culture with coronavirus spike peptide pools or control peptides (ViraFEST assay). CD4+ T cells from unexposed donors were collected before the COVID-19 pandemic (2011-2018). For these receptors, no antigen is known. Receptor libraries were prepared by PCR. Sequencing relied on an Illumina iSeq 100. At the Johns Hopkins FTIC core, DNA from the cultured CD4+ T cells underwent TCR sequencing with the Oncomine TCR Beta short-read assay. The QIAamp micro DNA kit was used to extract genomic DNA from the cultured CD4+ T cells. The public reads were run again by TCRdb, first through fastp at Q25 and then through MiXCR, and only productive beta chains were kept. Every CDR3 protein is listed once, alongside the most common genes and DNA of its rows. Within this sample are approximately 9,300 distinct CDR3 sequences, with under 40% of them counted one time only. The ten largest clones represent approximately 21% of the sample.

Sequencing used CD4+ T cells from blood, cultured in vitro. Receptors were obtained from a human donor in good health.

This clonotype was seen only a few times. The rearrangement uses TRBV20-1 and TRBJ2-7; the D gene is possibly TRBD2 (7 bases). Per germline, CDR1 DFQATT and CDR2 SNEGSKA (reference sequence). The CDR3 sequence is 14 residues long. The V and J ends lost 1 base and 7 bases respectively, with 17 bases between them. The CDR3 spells CSARAGGTSGEQYF. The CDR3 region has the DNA TGCAGTGCTAGAGCCGGGGGGACATCGGGGGAGCAGTACTTC.

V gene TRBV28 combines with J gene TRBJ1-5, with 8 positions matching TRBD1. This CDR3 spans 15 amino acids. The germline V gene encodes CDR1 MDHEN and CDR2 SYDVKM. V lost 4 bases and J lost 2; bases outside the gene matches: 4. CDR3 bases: TGTGCCAGCAGTTCTCCGGGACAGGGCAATCAGCCCCAGCATTTT. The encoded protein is CASSSPGQGNQPQHF.

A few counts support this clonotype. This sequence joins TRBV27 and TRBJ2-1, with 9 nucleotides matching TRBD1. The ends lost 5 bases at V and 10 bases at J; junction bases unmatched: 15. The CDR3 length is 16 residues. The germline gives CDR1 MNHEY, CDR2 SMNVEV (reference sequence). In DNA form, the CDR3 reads TGTGCCAGCAGTCAACCCTACCGGGACAGGGATGTGGAGCAGTTCTTC. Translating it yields CASSQPYRDRDVEQFF.

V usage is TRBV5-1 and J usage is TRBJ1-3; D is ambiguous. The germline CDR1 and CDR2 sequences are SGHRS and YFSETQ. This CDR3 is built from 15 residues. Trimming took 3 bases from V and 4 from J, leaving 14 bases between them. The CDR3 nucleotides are TGCGCCAGCAGCTCATCCAGCGCTGGGGGAAACACCATATATTTT. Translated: CASSSSSAGGNTIYF.

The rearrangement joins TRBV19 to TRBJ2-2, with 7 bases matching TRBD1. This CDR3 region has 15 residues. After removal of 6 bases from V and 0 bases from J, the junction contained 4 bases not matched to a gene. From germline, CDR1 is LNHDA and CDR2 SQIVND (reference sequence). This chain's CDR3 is CASRRDSANTGELFF. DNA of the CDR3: TGTGCCAGTAGACGGGACAGCGCGAACACCGGGGAGCTGTTTTTT. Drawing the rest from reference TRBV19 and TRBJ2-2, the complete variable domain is DGGITQSPKYLFRKEGQNVTLSCEQNLNHDAMYWYRQDPGQGLRLIYYSQIVNDFQKGDIAEGYSVSREKKESFPLTVTSAQKNPTAFYLCASRRDSANTGELFFGEGSRLTVL.

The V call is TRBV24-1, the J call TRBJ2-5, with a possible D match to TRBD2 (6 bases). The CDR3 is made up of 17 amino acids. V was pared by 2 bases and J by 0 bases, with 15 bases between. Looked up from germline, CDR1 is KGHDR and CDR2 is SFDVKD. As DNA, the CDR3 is TGTGCCACCAGTGATTCCCTGGGGGGTCCGTACCAAGAGACCCAGTACTTC. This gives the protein CATSDSLGGPYQETQYF.

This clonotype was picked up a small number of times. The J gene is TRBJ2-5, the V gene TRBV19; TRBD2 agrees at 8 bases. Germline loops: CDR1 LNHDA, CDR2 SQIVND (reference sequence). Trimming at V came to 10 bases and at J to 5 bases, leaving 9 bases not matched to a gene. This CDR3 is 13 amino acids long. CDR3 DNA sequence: TGTGCCACCACGCGGGGGGCAAGGGAGACCCAGTACTTC. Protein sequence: CATTRGARETQYF.

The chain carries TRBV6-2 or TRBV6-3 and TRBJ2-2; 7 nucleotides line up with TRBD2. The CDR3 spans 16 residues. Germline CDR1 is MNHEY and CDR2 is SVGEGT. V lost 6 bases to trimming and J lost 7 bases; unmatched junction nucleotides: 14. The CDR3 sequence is CASSQQTSTGGGELFF. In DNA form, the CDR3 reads TGTGCCAGCAGCCAACAGACTAGCACTGGCGGCGGGGAGCTGTTTTTT.

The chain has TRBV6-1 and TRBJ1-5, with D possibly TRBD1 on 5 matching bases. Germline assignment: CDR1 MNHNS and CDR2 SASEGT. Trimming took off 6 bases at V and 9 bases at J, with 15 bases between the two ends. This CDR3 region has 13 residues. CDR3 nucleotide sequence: TGTGCCAGCAGCGTATTGGGGCCGGGGCCCCAGCATTTT. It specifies CASSVLGPGPQHF.

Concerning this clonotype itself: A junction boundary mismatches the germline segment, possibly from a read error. CDR3 sequence (DNA): TGCAGTGCTGGGAGGACTAGCGGGAACAATGAACAGTTCTTC. This translates into CSAGRTSGNNEQFF. The J gene is TRBJ2-1, the V gene TRBV20-1; 12 bases fit TRBD2. CDR3 length: 14 residues. The germline CDR1 and CDR2 sequences are DFQATT and SNEGSKA (reference sequence).

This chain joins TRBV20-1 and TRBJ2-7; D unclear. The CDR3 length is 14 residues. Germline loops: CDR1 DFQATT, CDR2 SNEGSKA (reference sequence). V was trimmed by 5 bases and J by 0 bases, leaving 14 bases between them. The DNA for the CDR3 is TGCAGTGCTGCAAGTGTCAGAAACTCCTACGAGCAGTACTTC. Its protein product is CSAASVRNSYEQYF.

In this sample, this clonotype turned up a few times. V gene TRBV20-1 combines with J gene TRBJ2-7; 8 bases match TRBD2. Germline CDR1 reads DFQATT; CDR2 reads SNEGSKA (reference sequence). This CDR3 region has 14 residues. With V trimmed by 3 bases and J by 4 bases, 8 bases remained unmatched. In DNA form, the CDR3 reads TGCAGTGCTAGGAGAAGCGGGAGAGGTTACGAGCAGTACTTC. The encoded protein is CSARRSGRGYEQYF.

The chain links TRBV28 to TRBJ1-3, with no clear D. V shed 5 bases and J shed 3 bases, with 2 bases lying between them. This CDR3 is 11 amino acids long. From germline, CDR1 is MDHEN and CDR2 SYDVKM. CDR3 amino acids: CASSLGNTIYF. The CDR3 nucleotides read TGTGCCAGCAGTCTTGGAAACACCATATATTTT.

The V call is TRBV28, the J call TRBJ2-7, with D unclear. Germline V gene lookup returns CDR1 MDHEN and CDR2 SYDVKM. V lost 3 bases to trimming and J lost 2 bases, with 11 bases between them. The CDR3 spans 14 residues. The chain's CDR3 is CASSFIFRTYEQYF. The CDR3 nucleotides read TGTGCCAGCAGTTTCATTTTCAGAACCTACGAGCAGTACTTC. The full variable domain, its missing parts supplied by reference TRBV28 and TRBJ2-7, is DVKVTQSSRYLVKRTGEKVFLECVQDMDHENMFWYRQDPGLGLRLIYFSYDVKMKEKGDIPEGYSVSREKKERFSLILESASTNQTSMYLCASSFIFRTYEQYFGPGTRLTVT.

CDR3 bases: TGTGCCAGCAGTTCCCCGGGCGGGACAGGGAAAGGCTACACCTTC. It specifies CASSSPGGTGKGYTF. The V and J genes are TRBV27 and TRBJ1-2; 9 positions match TRBD1. The CDR3 totals 15 residues. CDR1 and CDR2 from the germline V gene are MNHEY and SMNVEV (reference sequence). With V trimmed by 4 bases and J by 8 bases, 11 bases remained unmatched.

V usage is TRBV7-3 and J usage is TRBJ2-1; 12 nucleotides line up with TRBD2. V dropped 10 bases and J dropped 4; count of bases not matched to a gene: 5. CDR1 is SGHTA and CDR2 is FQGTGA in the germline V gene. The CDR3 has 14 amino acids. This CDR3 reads CATYGTSGYNEQFF. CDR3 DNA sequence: TGTGCCACCTACGGGACTAGCGGGTACAATGAGCAGTTCTTC.

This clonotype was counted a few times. CDR3 loop: CASSMGLAVNTGELFF. The CDR3 region has the DNA TGTGCCAGTAGTATGGGGCTAGCGGTGAACACCGGGGAGCTGTTTTTT. The J gene is TRBJ2-2, the V gene TRBV19; 7 bases align to TRBD2. Germline CDR1 is LNHDA and CDR2 is SQIVND (reference sequence). There are 16 residues in the CDR3. With V trimmed by 3 bases and J by 1 base, 5 bases remained unmatched.

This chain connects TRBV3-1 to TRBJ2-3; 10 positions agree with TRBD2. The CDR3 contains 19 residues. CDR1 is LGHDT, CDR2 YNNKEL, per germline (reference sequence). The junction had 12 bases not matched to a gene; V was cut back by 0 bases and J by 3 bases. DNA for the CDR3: TGTGCCAGCAGCCAAGAGCCCTTGTCTAGCGGGAGTAGGACAGATACGCAGTATTTT. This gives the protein CASSQEPLSSGSRTDTQYF.

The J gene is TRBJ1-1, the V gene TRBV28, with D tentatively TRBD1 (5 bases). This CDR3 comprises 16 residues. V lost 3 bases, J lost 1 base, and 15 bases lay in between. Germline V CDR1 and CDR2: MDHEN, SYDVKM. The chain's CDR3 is CASSFPSETGNTEAFF. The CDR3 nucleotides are TGTGCCAGCAGTTTCCCATCCGAAACAGGGAACACTGAAGCTTTCTTT.

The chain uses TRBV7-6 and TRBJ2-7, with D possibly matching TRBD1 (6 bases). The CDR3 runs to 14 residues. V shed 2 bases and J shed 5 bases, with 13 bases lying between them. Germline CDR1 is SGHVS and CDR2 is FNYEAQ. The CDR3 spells CASSLTSRGNEQYF. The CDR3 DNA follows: TGTGCCAGCAGCTTAACCAGCAGGGGCAACGAGCAGTACTTC.

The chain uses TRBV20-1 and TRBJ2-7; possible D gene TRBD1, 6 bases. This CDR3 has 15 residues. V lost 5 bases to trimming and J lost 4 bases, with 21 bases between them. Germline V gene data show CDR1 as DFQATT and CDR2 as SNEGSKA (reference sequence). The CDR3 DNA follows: TGCAGTGCTCCCGGGACAAGAGGGGGAGATTACGAGCAGTACTTC. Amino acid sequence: CSAPGTRGGDYEQYF.

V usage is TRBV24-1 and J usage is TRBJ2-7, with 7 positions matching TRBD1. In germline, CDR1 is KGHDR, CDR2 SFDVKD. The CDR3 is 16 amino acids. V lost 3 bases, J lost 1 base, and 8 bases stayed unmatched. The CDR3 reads CATSDLRQGRSYEQYF. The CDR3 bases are TGTGCCACCAGTGATCTCCGACAGGGTCGGTCCTACGAGCAGTACTTC.

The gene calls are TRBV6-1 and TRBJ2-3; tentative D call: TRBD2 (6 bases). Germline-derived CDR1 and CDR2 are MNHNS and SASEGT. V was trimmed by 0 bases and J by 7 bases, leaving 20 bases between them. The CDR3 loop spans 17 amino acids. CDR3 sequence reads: CASSEALLAVHPYTQYF. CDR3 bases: TGTGCCAGCAGTGAAGCGCTCTTAGCGGTCCACCCCTATACGCAGTATTTT.

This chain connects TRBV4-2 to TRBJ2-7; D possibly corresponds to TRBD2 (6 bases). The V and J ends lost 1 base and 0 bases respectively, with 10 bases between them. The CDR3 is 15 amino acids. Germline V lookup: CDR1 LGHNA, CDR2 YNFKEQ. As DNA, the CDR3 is TGTGCCAGCAGCCAAGTCGGCGGGACCTCCTACGAGCAGTACTTC. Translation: CASSQVGGTSYEQYF.

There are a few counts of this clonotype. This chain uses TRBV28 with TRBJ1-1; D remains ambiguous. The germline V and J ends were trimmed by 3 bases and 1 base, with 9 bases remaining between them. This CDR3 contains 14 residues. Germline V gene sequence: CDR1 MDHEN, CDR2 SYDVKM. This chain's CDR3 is CASSFGRRNTEAFF. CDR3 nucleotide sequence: TGTGCCAGCAGTTTTGGCAGGAGGAACACTGAAGCTTTCTTT.

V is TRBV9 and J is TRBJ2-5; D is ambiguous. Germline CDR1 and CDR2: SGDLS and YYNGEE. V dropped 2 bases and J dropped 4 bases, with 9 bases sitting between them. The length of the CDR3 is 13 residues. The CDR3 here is CASSVEPGETQYF. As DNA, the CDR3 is TGTGCCAGCAGCGTCGAACCGGGAGAGACCCAGTACTTC.

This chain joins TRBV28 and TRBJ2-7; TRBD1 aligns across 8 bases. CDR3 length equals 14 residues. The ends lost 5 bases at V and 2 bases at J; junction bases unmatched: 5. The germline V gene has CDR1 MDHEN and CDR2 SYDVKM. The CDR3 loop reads CASSEGQAPYEQYF. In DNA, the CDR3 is TGTGCCAGCAGTGAGGGACAGGCTCCCTACGAGCAGTACTTC. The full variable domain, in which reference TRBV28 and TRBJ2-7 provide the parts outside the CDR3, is DVKVTQSSRYLVKRTGEKVFLECVQDMDHENMFWYRQDPGLGLRLIYFSYDVKMKEKGDIPEGYSVSREKKERFSLILESASTNQTSMYLCASSEGQAPYEQYFGPGTRLTVT.